Listed below are T cell receptor beta chains from one sample, sequenced in a study of CD8+ T cells in alopecia areata. The assay was immunoSEQ multiplex PCR, and TCRdb's table has in-frame clones only and misses some. The sample holds approximately 150,000 clones; approximately 57% are singletons and the top ten take 14%. The material was CD4+ T cells sorted from blood, obtained at week 24, from a patient treated with tofacitinib. The receptors come from a human donor with alopecia areata. CDR3s include the opening cysteine and the closing phenylalanine or tryptophan. The D gene is left open where the match is weak. Not every row has a clone size; where given, it reads once, few, many or a size class.

v_gene: TRBV6-5; d_gene: TRBD1; abundance: .; j_gene: TRBJ2-7; CDR3aa: CASSFDRDPYYEQYF; CDR3nt: TGTGCCAGCAGTTTCGACAGGGATCCCTACTACGAGCAGTACTTC
v_gene: TRBV4-2; d_gene: .; abundance: .; j_gene: TRBJ1-5; CDR3aa: CASSQEMGPRSTQHF; CDR3nt: TGTGCCAGCAGCCAAGAGATGGGGCCCCGAAGCACCCAGCATTTT
v_gene: TRBV25-1; d_gene: .; abundance: .; j_gene: TRBJ2-3; CDR3aa: CASSEGWGPDTQYF; CDR3nt: TGTGCCAGCAGTGAGGGGTGGGGCCCAGATACGCAGTATTTT
v_gene: TRBV29-1; d_gene: .; abundance: .; j_gene: TRBJ2-1; CDR3aa: CSVQGGSDEQFF; CDR3nt: TGCAGCGTACAAGGTGGGTCCGATGAGCAGTTCTTC
v_gene: TRBV11-2; d_gene: .; abundance: once; j_gene: TRBJ2-7; CDR3aa: CASSYPYEQYF; CDR3nt: TGTGCCAGCAGTTACCCCTACGAGCAGTACTTC
v_gene: TRBV19; d_gene: .; abundance: once; j_gene: TRBJ1-2; CDR3aa: CASSIGGNYGYTF; CDR3nt: TGTGCCAGTAGTATAGGCGGTAACTATGGCTACACCTTC
v_gene: TRBV7-9; d_gene: .; abundance: once; j_gene: TRBJ2-5; CDR3aa: CASSPGGLQETQYF; CDR3nt: TGTGCCAGCAGCCCAGGGGGACTACAAGAGACCCAGTACTTC
v_gene: TRBV19; d_gene: .; abundance: .; j_gene: TRBJ1-5; CDR3aa: CASTLRDLNQPQHF; CDR3nt: TGTGCCAGTACCTTGCGGGACCTCAATCAGCCCCAGCATTTT
v_gene: TRBV5-1; d_gene: TRBD1; abundance: .; j_gene: TRBJ2-4; CDR3aa: CASSLGQGASAKNIQYF; CDR3nt: TGCGCCAGCAGCTTGGGACAGGGGGCCTCAGCCAAAAACATTCAGTACTTC
v_gene: TRBV29-1; d_gene: .; abundance: .; j_gene: TRBJ2-3; CDR3aa: CSVEGGAMRYTDTQYF; CDR3nt: TGCAGCGTTGAAGGGGGCGCGATGAGGTACACAGATACGCAGTATTTT
v_gene: TRBV11-2; d_gene: TRBD1; abundance: .; j_gene: TRBJ2-7; CDR3aa: CASSLQGTGRYYEQYF; CDR3nt: TGTGCCAGCAGCTTACAAGGGACAGGGAGGTACTACGAGCAGTACTTC
v_gene: TRBV7-9; d_gene: .; abundance: once; j_gene: TRBJ2-2; CDR3aa: CASSPIKGVINTGELFF; CDR3nt: TGTGCCAGCAGCCCCATAAAGGGGGTAATAAACACCGGGGAGCTGTTTTTT
v_gene: TRBV7-8; d_gene: .; abundance: .; j_gene: TRBJ1-1; CDR3aa: CASSLRSRVGAFF; CDR3nt: TGTGCCAGCAGCTTACGGTCGAGGGTTGGTGCTTTCTTT
v_gene: TRBV27; d_gene: .; abundance: .; j_gene: TRBJ2-7; CDR3aa: CASKAMGRVYEQYF; CDR3nt: TGTGCCAGCAAAGCGATGGGTCGGGTCTACGAGCAGTACTTC
v_gene: TRBV6-5; d_gene: .; abundance: .; j_gene: TRBJ2-7; CDR3aa: CASRGDGYEQYF; CDR3nt: TGTGCCAGCAGGGGCGACGGCTACGAGCAGTACTTC
v_gene: TRBV6-5; d_gene: TRBD1; abundance: .; j_gene: TRBJ2-4; CDR3aa: CASRAGTGVNIQYF; CDR3nt: TGTGCCAGCAGGGCCGGGACAGGGGTAAACATTCAGTACTTC
v_gene: TRBV7-2; d_gene: .; abundance: .; j_gene: TRBJ2-7; CDR3aa: CASSSHRQSYEQYF; CDR3nt: TGTGCCAGCAGCTCCCATCGACAGAGCTACGAGCAGTACTTC
v_gene: TRBV6-5; d_gene: .; abundance: once; j_gene: TRBJ1-6; CDR3aa: CASRQDSPSSPLHF; CDR3nt: TGTGCCAGCAGACAGGACAGTCCCAGTTCACCCCTCCACTTT
v_gene: TRBV9; d_gene: .; abundance: .; j_gene: TRBJ2-3; CDR3aa: CASSAGGMARGTDTQYF; CDR3nt: TGTGCCAGCAGCGCGGGGGGCATGGCTCGGGGCACAGATACGCAGTATTTT
v_gene: TRBV7-2; d_gene: .; abundance: .; j_gene: TRBJ2-3; CDR3aa: CASSLGSRGGTTQYF; CDR3nt: TGTGCCAGCAGCTTAGGTTCCCGAGGGGGAACTACGCAGTATTTT
v_gene: TRBV29-1; d_gene: .; abundance: .; j_gene: TRBJ1-5; CDR3aa: CSVAPPGQPQHF; CDR3nt: TGCAGCGTTGCCCCGCCGGGTCAGCCCCAGCATTTT
v_gene: TRBV6-1; d_gene: TRBD1; abundance: .; j_gene: TRBJ1-2; CDR3aa: CASSRQGADGYTF; CDR3nt: TGTGCCAGCAGTCGACAGGGGGCGGATGGCTACACCTTC
v_gene: TRBV4-1; d_gene: .; abundance: .; j_gene: TRBJ2-7; CDR3aa: CASSQDPARPEQYF; CDR3nt: TGCGCCAGCAGCCAAGATCCTGCGAGGCCCGAGCAGTACTTC
v_gene: TRBV29-1; d_gene: .; abundance: .; j_gene: TRBJ2-7; CDR3aa: CSVASEGEQYF; CDR3nt: TGCAGCGTTGCATCTGAAGGCGAGCAGTACTTC
v_gene: TRBV25-1; d_gene: .; abundance: .; j_gene: TRBJ2-7; CDR3aa: CASSVGVGYEQYF; CDR3nt: TGTGCCAGCAGTGTGGGAGTTGGCTACGAGCAGTACTTC
v_gene: TRBV7-9; d_gene: TRBD1; abundance: .; j_gene: TRBJ1-2; CDR3aa: CASSEDRGRFYGYTF; CDR3nt: TGTGCCAGCAGCGAGGACAGGGGGCGTTTCTATGGCTACACCTTC
v_gene: TRBV29-1; d_gene: .; abundance: .; j_gene: TRBJ2-7; CDR3aa: CSVETLMTYEQYF; CDR3nt: TGCAGCGTTGAGACATTAATGACCTACGAGCAGTACTTC
v_gene: TRBV11-3; d_gene: TRBD2; abundance: .; j_gene: TRBJ2-3; CDR3aa: CASSPTSGRTDTQYF; CDR3nt: TGTGCCAGCAGCCCCACCAGCGGGAGGACAGATACGCAGTATTTT
v_gene: TRBV29-1; d_gene: TRBD1; abundance: .; j_gene: TRBJ2-2; CDR3aa: CSVDRGRAGELFF; CDR3nt: TGCAGCGTTGACAGGGGGCGCGCCGGGGAGCTGTTTTTT
v_gene: TRBV11-2; d_gene: TRBD1; abundance: .; j_gene: TRBJ1-6; CDR3aa: CASSSLQGANNSPLHF; CDR3nt: TGTGCCAGCAGCTCCCTCCAGGGGGCCAATAATTCACCCCTCCACTTT
v_gene: TRBV2; d_gene: TRBD1; abundance: .; j_gene: TRBJ1-2; CDR3aa: CASRGGQFGYTF; CDR3nt: TGTGCCAGCAGGGGGGGACAGTTTGGCTACACCTTC
v_gene: TRBV30; d_gene: .; abundance: .; j_gene: TRBJ1-5; CDR3aa: CAWSAGDSPNQPQHF; CDR3nt: TGTGCCTGGAGCGCAGGAGACAGCCCCAATCAGCCCCAGCATTTT
v_gene: TRBV4-1; d_gene: .; abundance: .; j_gene: TRBJ1-3; CDR3aa: CASSPGHLDTIYF; CDR3nt: TGCGCCAGCAGCCCGGGACATCTTGACACCATATATTTT
v_gene: TRBV2; d_gene: TRBD1; abundance: .; j_gene: TRBJ2-7; CDR3aa: CASSEFDRAYEQYF; CDR3nt: TGTGCCAGCAGTGAGTTTGACAGGGCCTACGAGCAGTACTTC
v_gene: TRBV10-3; d_gene: .; abundance: .; j_gene: TRBJ2-5; CDR3aa: CAISGQFQETQYF; CDR3nt: TGTGCCATCAGTGGTCAGTTCCAAGAGACCCAGTACTTC
v_gene: TRBV7-9; d_gene: .; abundance: .; j_gene: TRBJ1-5; CDR3aa: CASSLGASQPQHF; CDR3nt: TGTGCCAGCAGCTTAGGGGCTAGTCAGCCCCAGCATTTT
v_gene: TRBV6-1; d_gene: .; abundance: few; j_gene: TRBJ1-2; CDR3aa: CASSETGGLVIGYTF; CDR3nt: TGTGCCAGCAGTGAAACGGGGGGACTTGTTATCGGCTACACCTTC
v_gene: TRBV18; d_gene: .; abundance: .; j_gene: TRBJ2-1; CDR3aa: CASSPRSDEQFF; CDR3nt: TGTGCCAGCTCACCACGTAGCGATGAGCAGTTCTTC
v_gene: TRBV6-6; d_gene: .; abundance: .; j_gene: TRBJ2-5; CDR3aa: CASSYRLARKETQYF; CDR3nt: TGTGCCAGCAGTTACCGGCTAGCGCGGAAAGAGACCCAGTACTTC
v_gene: TRBV11-2; d_gene: TRBD1; abundance: once; j_gene: TRBJ1-1; CDR3aa: CASSWRTGSTEAFF; CDR3nt: TGTGCCAGCAGCTGGAGGACAGGGTCCACTGAAGCTTTCTTT
v_gene: TRBV5-1; d_gene: .; abundance: .; j_gene: TRBJ2-1; CDR3aa: CASSSAGKTEQFF; CDR3nt: TGCGCCAGCAGCTCTGCCGGGAAAACGGAGCAGTTCTTC
v_gene: TRBV6-5; d_gene: .; abundance: .; j_gene: TRBJ1-2; CDR3aa: CASSLQEFGYTF; CDR3nt: TGTGCCAGCAGTTTACAGGAATTTGGCTACACCTTC
v_gene: TRBV29-1; d_gene: TRBD1; abundance: .; j_gene: TRBJ2-7; CDR3aa: CSVGGTGIYEQYF; CDR3nt: TGCAGCGTTGGAGGGACAGGGATATACGAGCAGTACTTC
v_gene: TRBV4-1; d_gene: .; abundance: .; j_gene: TRBJ1-2; CDR3aa: CASSRGGGSYGYTF; CDR3nt: TGCGCCAGCAGCCGAGGAGGGGGGAGCTATGGCTACACCTTC
v_gene: TRBV7-3; d_gene: TRBD1; abundance: few; j_gene: TRBJ2-1; CDR3aa: CASSDGQGAANEQFF; CDR3nt: TGTGCCAGCAGCGATGGACAGGGGGCGGCCAATGAGCAGTTCTTC
v_gene: TRBV5-1; d_gene: .; abundance: few; j_gene: TRBJ1-5; CDR3aa: CASSLGTEDQPQHF; CDR3nt: TGCGCCAGCAGCTTGGGGACAGAAGATCAGCCCCAGCATTTT
v_gene: TRBV11-2; d_gene: TRBD2; abundance: .; j_gene: TRBJ2-7; CDR3aa: CASSQPGLATVHEQYF; CDR3nt: TGTGCCAGCAGCCAACCGGGACTAGCAACGGTCCACGAGCAGTACTTC
v_gene: TRBV18; d_gene: .; abundance: .; j_gene: TRBJ2-7; CDR3aa: CASSPAGGRQAYEQYF; CDR3nt: TGTGCCAGCTCACCAGCCGGGGGCCGCCAAGCCTACGAGCAGTACTTC
v_gene: TRBV29-1; d_gene: .; abundance: .; j_gene: TRBJ1-1; CDR3aa: CSVDYRENTEAFF; CDR3nt: TGCAGCGTCGACTACAGGGAGAACACTGAAGCTTTCTTT
v_gene: TRBV9; d_gene: TRBD2; abundance: .; j_gene: TRBJ2-3; CDR3aa: CASSVGTSGTDTQYF; CDR3nt: TGTGCCAGCAGCGTAGGGACTAGCGGCACAGATACGCAGTATTTT
v_gene: TRBV11-3; d_gene: TRBD2; abundance: .; j_gene: TRBJ2-2; CDR3aa: CASSSGLAGAGELFF; CDR3nt: TGTGCCAGCAGCTCGGGACTAGCGGGGGCCGGGGAGCTGTTTTTT
v_gene: TRBV5-1; d_gene: .; abundance: few; j_gene: TRBJ2-3; CDR3aa: CASSIEGTQYF; CDR3nt: TGCGCCAGCAGCATTGAGGGAACGCAGTATTTT
v_gene: TRBV19; d_gene: .; abundance: once; j_gene: TRBJ2-7; CDR3aa: CASSIRAGPYEQYF; CDR3nt: TGTGCCAGTAGTATAAGGGCCGGGCCCTACGAGCAGTACTTC
v_gene: TRBV29-1; d_gene: .; abundance: .; j_gene: TRBJ2-7; CDR3aa: CSGVLDTLGYEQYF; CDR3nt: TGCAGCGGAGTCCTTGACACCTTGGGGTACGAGCAGTACTTC
v_gene: TRBV29-1; d_gene: .; abundance: .; j_gene: TRBJ2-3; CDR3aa: CSVELTAAQYF; CDR3nt: TGCAGCGTTGAACTTACAGCGGCGCAGTATTTT
v_gene: TRBV30; d_gene: TRBD1; abundance: few; j_gene: TRBJ1-2; CDR3aa: CARDRGYGYTF; CDR3nt: TGTGCCAGGGACAGGGGCTATGGCTACACCTTC
v_gene: TRBV28; d_gene: TRBD1; abundance: .; j_gene: TRBJ1-2; CDR3aa: CASSLGTGGYGYTF; CDR3nt: TGTGCCAGCAGTTTAGGGACAGGGGGGTATGGCTACACCTTC